Following are 22 T cell receptor beta chains from one sample sequenced in a study of control samples from healthy donors and cancer patients. Method: immunoSEQ multiplex PCR; TCRdb's copy keeps in-frame clones and lacks some. Altogether 120,000 to 150,000 clones are present, roughly 92% being singletons, with the ten largest covering approximately 10%. The sample comprised blood. These receptor sequences come from a man aged 30 to 45 in good health.

This clone has more than one count but fewer than ten. The chain is built from TRBV25-1 and TRBJ2-3; D is unresolved. V lost 6 bases, J lost 4 bases, and 11 bases lay in between. Germline V gene sequence: CDR1 MGHDK, CDR2 SYGVNS. The CDR3 length is 13 residues. The CDR3 loop is CASSVIRADTQYF. CDR3 DNA: TGTGCCAGCAGCGTTATACGGGCAGATACGCAGTATTTT.

V is TRBV7-6 and J is TRBJ2-5, with 7 bases lining up with TRBD2. The ends lost 0 bases at V and 4 bases at J; junction bases unmatched: 2. Germline V lookup: CDR1 SGHVS, CDR2 FNYEAQ. This CDR3 spans 14 amino acids. Here the CDR3 DNA reads TGTGCCAGCAGCTTAGCGGGGAGGGGAGAGACCCAGTACTTC. Its protein product is CASSLAGRGETQYF.

The V call is TRBV28, the J call TRBJ1-1; D gene unclear. Trimming left V 7 bases short and J 6 bases short, with 24 bases between. The germline CDR1 and CDR2 sequences are MDHEN and SYDVKM. This CDR3 region has 16 residues. The CDR3 loop reads CASNQIALRSGSEAFF. The CDR3 bases are TGTGCCAGCAATCAAATAGCCCTAAGGTCAGGTTCTGAAGCTTTCTTT.

The chain recombines TRBV4-3 with TRBJ2-7; no reliable D call. Between the trimmed V and J ends, which lost 4 bases and 3 bases, there was a span of 13 bases. From germline, CDR1 is LGHNA and CDR2 YSLEER. The CDR3 consists of 14 residues. CDR3 sequence (DNA): TGCGCCAGCAGCCTGGCAGTGGAAGGCTACGAGCAGTACTTC. Translation: CASSLAVEGYEQYF.

This clone was picked up a small number of times. This chain links TRBV28 with TRBJ2-7, with 7 bases aligning to TRBD2. V gave up 3 bases and J gave up 0 bases; unmatched junction bases: 14. The germline V gene has CDR1 MDHEN and CDR2 SYDVKM. The CDR3 loop spans 18 amino acids. CDR3: CASSFRAKGLPSSYEQYF. In nucleotides, the CDR3 is TGTGCCAGCAGTTTTAGGGCCAAGGGACTACCGAGCTCCTACGAGCAGTACTTC. The full variable domain, completed using reference TRBV28 and TRBJ2-7, is DVKVTQSSRYLVKRTGEKVFLECVQDMDHENMFWYRQDPGLGLRLIYFSYDVKMKEKGDIPEGYSVSREKKERFSLILESASTNQTSMYLCASSFRAKGLPSSYEQYFGPGTRLTVT.

The gene calls are TRBV5-6 and TRBJ2-1, with a tentative D call TRBD2 (5 bases). V lost 3 bases and J 10 bases, leaving 8 bases between the germline ends. The length of the CDR3 is 11 residues. CDR1 and CDR2 (germline): SGHDT, YYEEEE. CDR3 region: CASSSPGEQFF. In nucleotides, the CDR3 is TGTGCCAGCAGCTCCCCGGGGGAGCAGTTCTTC.

J is TRBJ2-1 and V is TRBV24-1, with D perhaps matching TRBD1 (5 bases). This CDR3 region has 18 residues. The germline V and J ends were trimmed by 0 bases and 6 bases, with 20 bases remaining between them. CDR1 and CDR2 (germline): KGHDR, SFDVKD. The DNA for the CDR3 is TGTGCCACCAGTGATTTGGGTGCAAAAGGGGCGGTTGGCAATGAGCAGTTCTTC. It specifies CATSDLGAKGAVGNEQFF.

The genes are TRBV3-1 (or the pseudogene TRBV3-2) and TRBJ1-1; 7 nucleotides align to TRBD1. Germline CDR1 LGHDT, CDR2 YNNKEL (reference sequence). The junction had 7 bases not matched to a gene; V was cut back by 3 bases and J by 0 bases. The CDR3 length is 16 residues. CDR3 DNA: TGTGCCAGCAGCCACCCCAGGGGGAGTATGAACACTGAAGCTTTCTTT. Encoded protein: CASSHPRGSMNTEAFF.

This clone turned up a few times. This chain joins TRBV6-5 and TRBJ1-4; tentatively, D is TRBD1 (5 bases). The CDR3 length is 15 residues. The germline gives CDR1 MNHEY, CDR2 SVGAGI. V gave up 4 bases and J gave up 2 bases, with 11 bases separating them. Here the CDR3 DNA reads TGTGCCAGCAGTTTGAGGGGACCGACTAATGAAAAACTGTTTTTT. Its translation is CASSLRGPTNEKLFF.

This rearrangement joins TRBV28 to TRBJ1-4, with D uncertain. This CDR3 has 17 amino acids. In germline, CDR1 is MDHEN, CDR2 SYDVKM. The V end was cut by 6 bases, the J end by 4 bases, with 21 bases between. DNA of the CDR3: TGTGCCAGCAGGCACCACCGCCTTCAGCTACTTAATGAAAAACTGTTTTTT. The encoded protein is CASRHHRLQLLNEKLFF.

This chain connects TRBV28 to TRBJ1-2; maybe TRBD1 (5 bases). Trimming took off 5 bases at V and 5 bases at J, with 18 bases between the two ends. This CDR3 contains 15 residues. Germline CDR1 reads MDHEN; CDR2 reads SYDVKM. CDR3 DNA: TGTGCCAGCAGTCCCGATTGGGGGGGTCGGTATGGCTACACCTTC. Its translation is CASSPDWGGRYGYTF.

This chain joins TRBV7-2 and TRBJ2-1, with 9 nucleotides matching TRBD2. In germline, CDR1 is SGHTA, CDR2 FQGNSA. This CDR3 has 15 amino acids. The ends lost 8 bases at V and 9 bases at J; junction bases unmatched: 14. The chain's CDR3 is CASVPSGMRVSEQFF. CDR3 coding DNA: TGTGCCAGCGTACCTAGCGGGATGAGAGTCAGTGAGCAGTTCTTC.

The DNA for the CDR3 is TGTGCCAGCAGCACTGGGACTTTCGCGAACACCGGGGAGCTGTTTTTT. It is translated as CASSTGTFANTGELFF. The chain has TRBV11-2 and TRBJ2-2, with D perhaps TRBD2 (6 bases). V was trimmed by 5 bases and J by 0 bases, leaving 13 bases between them. This CDR3 contains 16 residues. Per germline, CDR1 SGHAT and CDR2 FQNNGV.

This CDR3 is CASSVGTDASGRHTQYF. CDR3 bases: TGTGCCAGCAGCGTAGGCACAGACGCTAGCGGGAGACATACGCAGTATTTT. J is TRBJ2-3 and V is TRBV9, with 10 nucleotides matching TRBD2. CDR3 length: 17 residues. CDR1 is SGDLS and CDR2 is YYNGEE in the germline V gene. J was trimmed by 7 bases and V by 0 bases; bases with no gene match: 11.

The V call is TRBV11-2, the J call TRBJ1-6; D might be TRBD1 (5 bases). This CDR3 spans 14 amino acids. Trimming left V 3 bases short and J 7 bases short, with 10 bases between. In germline, CDR1 is SGHAT, CDR2 FQNNGV. The CDR3 nucleotides are TGTGCCAGCAGCTTTAGGGGTAGGAATTCACCCCTCCACTTT. Translated: CASSFRGRNSPLHF.

The gene calls are TRBV12-5 and TRBJ2-3; TRBD2 matches at 14 bases. The length of the CDR3 is 15 residues. After removal of 5 bases from V and 7 bases from J, the junction contained 5 bases not matched to a gene. CDR1 is LGHNT, CDR2 FRNRAP, per germline. The CDR3 nucleotides read TGTGCTAGTGGTCCGGGACTAGCGGGAGAAAATACGCAGTATTTT. This gives the protein CASGPGLAGENTQYF.

This chain links TRBV29-1 with TRBJ2-4; the D gene is possibly TRBD2 (5 bases). Germline V CDR1 and CDR2: SQVTM, ANQGSEA. The V and J ends lost 6 bases and 0 bases respectively, with 18 bases between them. This CDR3 contains 16 residues. The CDR3 coding sequence is TGCAGCGTCAAAGGACGAGAGGGATTAGCCAAAAACATTCAGTACTTC. Amino acid sequence: CSVKGREGLAKNIQYF.

This chain uses TRBV28 with TRBJ1-1, with a possible D match to TRBD1 (6 bases). The V gene lost 3 bases and the J gene lost 3 bases, with 8 bases spanning the gap. The CDR3 runs to 13 residues. The germline V gene has CDR1 MDHEN and CDR2 SYDVKM. This CDR3 reads CASSLQGYTEAFF. As DNA, the CDR3 is TGTGCCAGCAGTTTGCAGGGGTACACTGAAGCTTTCTTT.

The chain recombines TRBV7-8 with TRBJ1-1; D gene unclear. This CDR3 is 15 amino acids long. The V end was cut by 4 bases, the J end by 4 bases, with 16 bases between. CDR1 and CDR2 from the germline V gene are SGHVS and FQNEAQ. The CDR3 here is CASSSDNNRGTEAFF. Here the CDR3 DNA reads TGTGCCAGCAGCTCAGATAATAACCGGGGCACTGAAGCTTTCTTT. Using reference TRBV7-8 and TRBJ1-1 for the parts outside the CDR3, the full variable domain is GAGVSQSPRYKVAKRGQDVALRCDPISGHVSLFWYQQALGQGPEFLTYFQNEAQLDKSGLPSDRFFAERPEGSVSTLKIQRTQQEDSAVYLCASSSDNNRGTEAFFGQGTRLTVV.

This clone was seen a single time. The rearrangement links TRBV6-5 to TRBJ1-2; D gene ambiguous. The CDR3 totals 13 residues. Germline V CDR1 and CDR2: MNHEY, SVGAGI. V dropped 6 bases and J dropped 0 bases, with 8 bases sitting between them. DNA of the CDR3: TGTGCCAGCAGACACGCTACTAACTATGGCTACACCTTC. Protein sequence: CASRHATNYGYTF.

This clone has just a few counts. The V and J genes are TRBV6-5 and TRBJ1-2, with D possibly being TRBD1 (5 bases). This CDR3 comprises 11 residues. V was trimmed by 7 bases and J by 7 bases, leaving 10 bases between them. CDR1 and CDR2 (germline): MNHEY, SVGAGI. The CDR3: CASMGGFGYTF. As DNA, the CDR3 is TGTGCCAGCATGGGGGGATTTGGCTACACCTTC.

This clone has just one count. The rearrangement uses TRBV19 and TRBJ2-1; perhaps TRBD2 as D (5 bases). V lost 5 bases and J lost 6, with 11 bases in between. Germline V gene lookup returns CDR1 LNHDA and CDR2 SQIVND (reference sequence). The CDR3 is 13 amino acids. CDR3 in DNA: TGTGCCAGTAGTGGGCTAGCAACCAATGAGCAGTTCTTC. As protein: CASSGLATNEQFF.